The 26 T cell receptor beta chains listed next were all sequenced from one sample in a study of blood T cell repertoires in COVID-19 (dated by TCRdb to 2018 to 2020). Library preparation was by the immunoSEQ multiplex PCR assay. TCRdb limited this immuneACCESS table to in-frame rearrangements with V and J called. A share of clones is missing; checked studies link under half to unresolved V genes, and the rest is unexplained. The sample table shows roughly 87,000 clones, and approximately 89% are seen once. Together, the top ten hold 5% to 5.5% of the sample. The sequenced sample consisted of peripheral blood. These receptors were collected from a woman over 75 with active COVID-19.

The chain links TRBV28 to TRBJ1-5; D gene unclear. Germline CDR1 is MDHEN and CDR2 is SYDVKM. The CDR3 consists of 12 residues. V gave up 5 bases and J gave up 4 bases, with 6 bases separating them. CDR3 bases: TGTGCCAGCAGTCCCCCAAATCAGCCCCAGCATTTT. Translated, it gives CASSPPNQPQHF.

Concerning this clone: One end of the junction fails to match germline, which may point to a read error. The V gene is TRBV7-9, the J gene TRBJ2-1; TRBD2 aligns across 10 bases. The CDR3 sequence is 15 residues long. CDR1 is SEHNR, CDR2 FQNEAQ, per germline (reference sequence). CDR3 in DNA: TGTGCCAGCAGTTTAGGACTAGCGGCGTACAATGAGCAGTTCTTC. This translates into CASSLGLAAYNEQFF.

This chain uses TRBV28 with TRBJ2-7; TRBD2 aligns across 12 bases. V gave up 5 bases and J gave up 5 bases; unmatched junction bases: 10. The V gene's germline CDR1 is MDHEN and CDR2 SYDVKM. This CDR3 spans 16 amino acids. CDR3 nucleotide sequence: TGTGCCAGCAGTCCTTACGCTAGCGGGAGGGACCACGAGCAGTACTTC. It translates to CASSPYASGRDHEQYF. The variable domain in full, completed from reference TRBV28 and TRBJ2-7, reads DVKVTQSSRYLVKRTGEKVFLECVQDMDHENMFWYRQDPGLGLRLIYFSYDVKMKEKGDIPEGYSVSREKKERFSLILESASTNQTSMYLCASSPYASGRDHEQYFGPGTRLTVT.

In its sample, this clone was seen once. CDR3 loop: CASSPRDRPYNEQFF. In DNA, the CDR3 is TGTGCCAGCAGCCCCCGGGACAGGCCATACAATGAGCAGTTCTTC. This chain joins TRBV5-8 and TRBJ2-1, with 8 bases matching TRBD1. This CDR3 is 15 amino acids long. J was trimmed by 4 bases and V by 4 bases; bases with no gene match: 7. Germline-derived CDR1 and CDR2 are SGHTS and YDEGEE.

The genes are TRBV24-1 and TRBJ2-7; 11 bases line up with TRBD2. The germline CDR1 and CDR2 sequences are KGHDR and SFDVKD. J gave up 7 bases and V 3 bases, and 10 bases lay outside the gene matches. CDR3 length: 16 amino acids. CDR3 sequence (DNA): TGTGCCACCAGTGATAACGCACTAGCGGGAGAAAGAGAGCAGTACTTC. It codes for CATSDNALAGEREQYF.

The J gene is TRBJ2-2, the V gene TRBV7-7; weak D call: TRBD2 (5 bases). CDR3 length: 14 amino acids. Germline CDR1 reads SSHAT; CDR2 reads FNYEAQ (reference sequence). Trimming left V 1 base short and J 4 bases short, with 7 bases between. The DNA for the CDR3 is TGTGCCAGCAGCTTAGGTGGACTCACCGGGGAGCTGTTTTTT. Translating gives CASSLGGLTGELFF.

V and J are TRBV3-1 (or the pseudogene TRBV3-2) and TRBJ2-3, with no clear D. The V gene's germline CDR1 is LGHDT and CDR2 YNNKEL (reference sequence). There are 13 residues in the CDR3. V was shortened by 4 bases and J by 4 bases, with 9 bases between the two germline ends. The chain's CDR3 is CASSRGQADTQYF. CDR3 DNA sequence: TGTGCCAGCAGCCGAGGTCAAGCAGATACGCAGTATTTT.

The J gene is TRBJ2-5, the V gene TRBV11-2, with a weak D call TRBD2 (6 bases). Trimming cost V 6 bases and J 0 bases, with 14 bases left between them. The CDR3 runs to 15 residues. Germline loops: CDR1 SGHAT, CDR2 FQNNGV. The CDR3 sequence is CASSRDWTYQETQYF. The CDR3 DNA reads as TGTGCCAGCAGTCGGGACTGGACGTACCAAGAGACCCAGTACTTC.

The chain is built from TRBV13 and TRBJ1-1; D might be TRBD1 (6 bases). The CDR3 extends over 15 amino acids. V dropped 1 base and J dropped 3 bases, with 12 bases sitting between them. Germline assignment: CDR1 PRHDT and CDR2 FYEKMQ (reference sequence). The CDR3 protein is CASSLEGRGYTEAFF. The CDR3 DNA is TGTGCCAGCAGCTTAGAAGGCAGGGGTTACACTGAAGCTTTCTTT.

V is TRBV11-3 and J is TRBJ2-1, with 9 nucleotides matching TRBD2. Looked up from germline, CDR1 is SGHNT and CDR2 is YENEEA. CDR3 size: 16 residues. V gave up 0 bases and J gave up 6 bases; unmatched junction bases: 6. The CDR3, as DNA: TGTGCCAGCAGCTTAGATGCGGGAGGGCCCCCCAATGAGCAGTTCTTC. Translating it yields CASSLDAGGPPNEQFF.

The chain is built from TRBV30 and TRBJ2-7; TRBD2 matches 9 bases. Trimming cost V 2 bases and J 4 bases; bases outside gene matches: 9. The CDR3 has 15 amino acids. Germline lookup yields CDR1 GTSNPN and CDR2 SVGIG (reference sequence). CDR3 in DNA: TGTGCCTGGAGTTCCCCGGCTAGCGGGACTTACGAGCAGTACTTC. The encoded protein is CAWSSPASGTYEQYF.

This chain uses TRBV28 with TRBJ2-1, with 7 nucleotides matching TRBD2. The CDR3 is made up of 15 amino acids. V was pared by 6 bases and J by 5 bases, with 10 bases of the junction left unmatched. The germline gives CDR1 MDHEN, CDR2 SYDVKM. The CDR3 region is CASRLSGFKNNEQFF. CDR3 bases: TGTGCCAGCAGACTTAGCGGGTTTAAGAACAATGAGCAGTTCTTC.

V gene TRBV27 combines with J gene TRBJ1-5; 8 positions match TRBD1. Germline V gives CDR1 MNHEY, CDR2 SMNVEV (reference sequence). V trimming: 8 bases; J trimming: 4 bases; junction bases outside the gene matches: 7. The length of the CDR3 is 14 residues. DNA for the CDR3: TGTGCCAGCCAGAGGACAGGGTTTAATCAGCCCCAGCATTTT. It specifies CASQRTGFNQPQHF.

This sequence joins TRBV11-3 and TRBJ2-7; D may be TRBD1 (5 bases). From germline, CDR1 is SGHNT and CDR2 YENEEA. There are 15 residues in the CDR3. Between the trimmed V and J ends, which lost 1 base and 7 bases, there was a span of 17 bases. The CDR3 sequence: CASSLVPGPPGEQYF. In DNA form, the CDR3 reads TGTGCCAGCAGCTTAGTCCCCGGGCCCCCAGGGGAGCAGTACTTC.

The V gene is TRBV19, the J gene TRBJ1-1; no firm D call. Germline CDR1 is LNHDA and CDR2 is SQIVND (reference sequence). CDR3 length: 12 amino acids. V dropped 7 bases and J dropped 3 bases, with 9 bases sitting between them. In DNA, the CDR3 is TGTGCCAGTACCCTCCGGGACACTGAAGCTTTCTTT. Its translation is CASTLRDTEAFF.

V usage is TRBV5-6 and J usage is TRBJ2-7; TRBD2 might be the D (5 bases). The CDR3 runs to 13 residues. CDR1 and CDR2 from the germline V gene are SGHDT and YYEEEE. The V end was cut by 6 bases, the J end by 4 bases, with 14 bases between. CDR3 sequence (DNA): TGTGCCAGCAACCGACGGGGAGAATACGAGCAGTACTTC. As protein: CASNRRGEYEQYF.

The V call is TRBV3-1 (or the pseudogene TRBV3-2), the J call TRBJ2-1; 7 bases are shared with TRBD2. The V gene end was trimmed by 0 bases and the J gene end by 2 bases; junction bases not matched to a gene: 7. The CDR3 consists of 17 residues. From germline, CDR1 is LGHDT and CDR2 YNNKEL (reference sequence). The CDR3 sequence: CASSQEAAGATYNEQFF. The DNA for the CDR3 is TGTGCCAGCAGCCAAGAAGCTGCGGGAGCTACCTACAATGAGCAGTTCTTC.

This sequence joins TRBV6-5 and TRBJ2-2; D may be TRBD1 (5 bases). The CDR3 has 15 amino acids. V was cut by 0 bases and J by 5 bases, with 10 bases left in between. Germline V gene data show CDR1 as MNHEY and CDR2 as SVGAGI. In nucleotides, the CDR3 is TGTGCCAGCAGTTACTCGTCGGCAGGGACCGGGGAGCTGTTTTTT. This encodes CASSYSSAGTGELFF.

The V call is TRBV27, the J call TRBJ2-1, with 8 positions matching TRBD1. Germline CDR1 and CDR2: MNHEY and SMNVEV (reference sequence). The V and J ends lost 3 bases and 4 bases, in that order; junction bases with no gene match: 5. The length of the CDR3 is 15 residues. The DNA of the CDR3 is TGTGCCAGCAGTTTGGGACAGGAGGGGTACAATGAGCAGTTCTTC. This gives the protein CASSLGQEGYNEQFF.

The chain's CDR3 is CASTKEHNQPQHF. The CDR3 DNA is TGTGCCAGCACCAAAGAACACAATCAGCCCCAGCATTTT. This chain links TRBV28 with TRBJ1-5; D is uncertain. The germline V and J ends were trimmed by 7 bases and 3 bases, with 10 bases remaining between them. Germline lookup yields CDR1 MDHEN and CDR2 SYDVKM. The CDR3 contains 13 residues.

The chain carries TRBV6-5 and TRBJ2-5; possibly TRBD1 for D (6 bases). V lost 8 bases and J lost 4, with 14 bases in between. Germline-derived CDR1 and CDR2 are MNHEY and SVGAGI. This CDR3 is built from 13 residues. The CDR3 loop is CASGEQGGETQYF. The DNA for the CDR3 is TGTGCCAGCGGCGAACAGGGTGGAGAGACCCAGTACTTC.

CDR3 bases: TGTGCCAGCATGGGGGGGGCGGTGGCCACCGGGGAGCTGTTTTTT. Translation: CASMGGAVATGELFF. The chain combines TRBV2 with TRBJ2-2; TRBD2 is a possible D gene (7 bases). CDR1 is SNHLY, CDR2 FYNNEI, per germline. The V gene lost 7 bases and the J gene lost 4 bases, with 16 bases spanning the gap. The CDR3 is made up of 15 amino acids.

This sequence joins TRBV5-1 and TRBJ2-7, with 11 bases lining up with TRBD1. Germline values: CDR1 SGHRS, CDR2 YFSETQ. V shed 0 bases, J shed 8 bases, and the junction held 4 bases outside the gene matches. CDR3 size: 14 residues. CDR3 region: CASSLEGQGVQQYF. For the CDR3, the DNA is TGCGCCAGCAGCTTGGAGGGACAGGGGGTTCAGCAGTACTTC.

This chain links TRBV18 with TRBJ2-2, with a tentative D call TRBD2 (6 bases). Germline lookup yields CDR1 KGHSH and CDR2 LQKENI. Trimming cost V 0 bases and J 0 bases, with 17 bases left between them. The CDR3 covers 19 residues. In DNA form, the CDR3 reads TGTGCCAGCTCACCACCCGGACTACCGAACAGAGCGAACACCGGGGAGCTGTTTTTT. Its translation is CASSPPGLPNRANTGELFF.

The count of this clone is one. The CDR3 spells CASRSGGKAEQYF. CDR3 nucleotide sequence: TGTGCCAGCAGGAGCGGGGGCAAAGCCGAGCAGTACTTC. J is TRBJ2-7 and V is TRBV27; 8 bases fit TRBD2. Germline CDR1 reads MNHEY; CDR2 reads SMNVEV (reference sequence). This CDR3 has 13 amino acids. The V segment lost 6 bases and the J segment 6 bases; nucleotides outside the gene matches: 7.

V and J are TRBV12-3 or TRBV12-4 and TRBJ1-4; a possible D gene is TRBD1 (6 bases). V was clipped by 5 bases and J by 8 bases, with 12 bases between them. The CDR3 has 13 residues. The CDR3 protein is CASSGQRGEKLFF. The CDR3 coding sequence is TGTGCCAGCAGTGGACAGAGAGGAGAAAAACTGTTTTTT.